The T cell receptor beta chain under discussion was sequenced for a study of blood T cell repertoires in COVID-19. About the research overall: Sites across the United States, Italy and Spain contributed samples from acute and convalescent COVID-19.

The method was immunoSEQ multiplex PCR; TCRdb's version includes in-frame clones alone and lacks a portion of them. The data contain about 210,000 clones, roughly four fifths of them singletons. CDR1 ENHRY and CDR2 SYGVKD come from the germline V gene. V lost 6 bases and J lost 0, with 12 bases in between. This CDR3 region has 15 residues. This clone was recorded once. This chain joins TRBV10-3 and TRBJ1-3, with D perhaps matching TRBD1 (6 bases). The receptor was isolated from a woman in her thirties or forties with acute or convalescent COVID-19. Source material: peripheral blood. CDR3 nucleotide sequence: TGTGCCATCAGCCCGGACAGCCCCTCTGGAAACACCATATATTTT. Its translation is CAISPDSPSGNTIYF.